This paragraph covers one TCR beta chain sequence. This clone's antigen is unknown. Base qualities are not at hand, and no much larger clone is one base apart. This sample stems from a study of cytomegalovirus exposure and HLA in healthy donors (dated by TCRdb to 2017 to 2019). In the study overall: In an earlier analysis of 587 of the donors, approximately 260 Gb of sequence data and about 110 million unique TCR beta sequences from about 179 million T cells were reported. An early release that covered fewer than 750 HLA-typed donors contained approximately 290 gigabases of sequencing data and around 80 million unique TCR sequences. The genetic ancestry cluster associated with self-reported Caucasian donors included about 81% of the 398 genotyped donors. The study was designed to test whether signatures of past pathogen exposure could be identified by cataloging public T cell receptors. The study used immunosequencing to profile the T cell repertoires of about 670 subjects and linked those repertoires to cytomegalovirus serostatus. Along with the approximately 620-subject first cohort, a separate validation cohort of 120 different subjects was used. To predict cytomegalovirus infection status, the study brought together high-throughput TCR immunosequencing, statistical association of individual TCRs with disease status, and machine learning. A later analysis re-analyzed previously published TCR beta repertoires from 650 to 800 donors and added high-resolution HLA genotyping to study TCR occurrence patterns. The later analysis used no new phenotypic data to find candidate immune exposures, relying instead on TCR beta sequences and their occurrence across donors. To decide whether each TCR beta V gene segment behaved as functional or pseudogenic, an earlier analysis of over 500 of the donors relied on high-throughput TCR beta sequencing. Donor age, sex, ethnicity and CMV serostatus were compiled alongside the repertoire data. A later genetic analysis took genome-wide SNP genotypes for about three fifths of the roughly 700 donors and used that subset as a discovery cohort. Every discovery cohort repertoire had been produced on one sequencing platform. Both class I and class II loci were covered by HLA typing, at four-digit resolution. The number of donors typed differed by locus, with about 629-630 for A, B, C, DRB1 and DQB1, roughly 550 for DQA1, 600 to 610 for DPA1, and approximately 470 for DPB1. About five DR-DQ haplotypes were treated as single units for association and clustering because of strong linkage in the cohort. Across 300 to 500 genotyped donors of the cohort, an average of approximately 220,000 unique TCR beta nucleotide sequences per donor were sequenced, and roughly a sixth of those sequences were non-productive.

In total, 630 or so healthy bone marrow donors made up the cohort. Cohort members were all nominally healthy when sampled, although unrecorded immune exposures were likely present. The donor was CMV seronegative and belonged to the group of 352 seronegative cohort members. A peripheral blood sample was collected from each donor, and TCR beta sequencing was performed on peripheral blood mononuclear cells. The Qiagen DNeasy Blood Extraction Kit was used to extract genomic DNA from the blood cell samples. Here is what the overall study found, with its caveats: A group of highly shared sequence variants was considered likely to be a technical artifact of the sequencing pipeline. A later analysis associated 16,951 TCR beta sequences with specific HLA alleles at a false discovery rate of 0.05. A later analysis found that TCR association rates varied across HLA loci, with DRB1 alleles showing the most associated TCRs and HLA-C alleles the fewest. Immune exposure information for the cohort was limited to CMV serostatus. Cytomegalovirus status was reported to be diagnosed by the classifier with high specificity and sensitivity in both the original and validation cohorts. In a later analysis, most CMV-associated TCR beta chains were found to appear HLA-restricted, with HLA associations seemingly driven largely by CMV exposure. According to a later analysis, parvovirus B19, influenza, CMV and Epstein-Barr virus appeared linked to several top co-occurrence clusters. A further reported finding was that TCR beta sequences accurately predicted the HLA-A and HLA-B alleles for most subjects in the first cohort. Because counts were too low, roughly 18 rarely observed V segments, including chromosome 9 orphons, were left out of the earlier analysis of about 500 of the donors. In the study, roughly 160 TCR beta chains were listed as associated with cytomegalovirus. V-gene and J-gene trimming of TCR beta chains was associated with a missense DCLRE1C variant in a later genetic analysis, and the association was replicated in an independent cohort. Compared with equally common non-associated chains, HLA-associated TCR beta chains in a later analysis were more clonally expanded and had lower generation probabilities. Only TCR beta chains were sequenced in this cohort, and the absence of alpha or paired-chain data limited detectable features. The authors suggested that the approach could potentially be generalized to other disease states and immunological phenotypes. Strong co-occurrence of HLA alleles, especially DR and DQ, made assigning TCR associations to individual alleles difficult. In a later genetic analysis, fewer N-insertions in productive TCRs were reported among donors in an Asian-associated ancestry cluster than the approximately 670-donor mean. Roughly uniform sequencing depth across donors was assumed in presence/absence analyses, although this assumption may not hold. Correlated functional status among segregating V segments might reflect linkage disequilibrium, but an unknown experimental factor could not be ruled out. Because the 87-base-pair reads could not distinguish some IMGT-functional V segments, including TRBV6-2 and TRBV6-3, those segments were excluded. Most TCR sequences were observed very rarely across donors, whereas some public TCRs were present in many individuals. HLA typing was unavailable for some donors at each locus, so association tests used only the typed subset. In an earlier analysis of 587 of the donors, most TCR beta V segments were observed in productive rearrangements about 87% or about 30% of the time, broadly matching IMGT annotations. In vitro tests confirmed that a few of the cytomegalovirus-associated TCR beta chains recognize cytomegalovirus antigens.

Library creation used the immunoSEQ multiplex PCR assay. For the multiplex PCR, a mixture combining 60 forward primers for TCR Vbeta segments and 13 reverse primers for TCR Jbeta segments was used. The CDR3 region of rearranged TCR beta genes was amplified from genomic DNA by a multiplex PCR assay. On the Illumina HiSeq System, the amplified TCR beta libraries were sequenced as 87-base-pair reads. The study's own analysis went as follows. Across the 670 or so repertoires, a later analysis counted around 80 million unique TCR beta chains, about 10 million of which were shared by at least two donors. A nearest-neighbor algorithm error-corrected the raw reads and collapsed the reads into unique sequences, merging closely related sequences to remove PCR and sequencing errors. CDR3 sequences were aligned to IMGT reference sequences to assign V, D and J gene segments. For a sequence to be retained, at least a six-nucleotide match to both a V gene segment and a J gene segment was required. A rearrangement was called productive if the CDR3 had no stop codons and remained in frame with V and J, and every other rearrangement was called non-productive. CDR3 was defined by IMGT convention, running from the second conserved V-encoded cysteine to the conserved J-encoded phenylalanine. The earlier analysis of 500 to 750 of the donors excluded any sequence lacking an unambiguous match to a single V gene segment. An earlier analysis of a few hundred of the donors called V segments functional above 56.7% productive rearrangements and segregating when the between-donor standard deviation exceeded 5%. A statistical classification framework was developed to diagnose cytomegalovirus status using the catalog of TCR beta chain sequences. In a later analysis, V and J genes were assigned by comparing TCR nucleotide sequences against IMGT/GENE-DB human TR gene sequences. Using the TCRdist pipeline, a later analysis assigned CDR3 sequences along with most-parsimonious VDJ recombination scenarios. In a later analysis, every TCR beta chain was defined by the combination of its CDR3 amino acid sequence and its V-gene family, and reads without a unique V-gene family were dropped. A later analysis removed 550 to 700 highly shared, low-generation-probability nucleotide sequences to deal with suspected cross-contamination and a sequencing artifact. A later analysis calculated a clonal expansion index for each public chain from normalized within-repertoire ranks of inferred template counts. In a later analysis, generation probabilities were computed using a VDJ recombination model fitted to out-of-frame rearrangements, and the results were checked against IGoR. In a later analysis, hypergeometric tests were used to score TCR-TCR, TCR-HLA and TCR-CMV co-occurrence, with a repertoire-size bias correction applied to TCR pairs. A later analysis estimated false discovery rates by permuting HLA or CMV assignments 20 times. In a later analysis, co-occurring TCRs were grouped using DBSCAN, and TCRdist sequence similarity was added for clustering within HLA-allele-positive subsets. Co-occurrence clustering excluded repertoires with fewer than 30,000 or more than 120,000 public chains, plus five with anomalous nucleotide sharing. Held by TCRdb, this immuneACCESS table contains in-frame sequences only and omits some clones. Under half of the omission traces to an unresolved V gene where checked; the cause of the rest is unknown. That table furnishes V, J and clone size, whereas the DNA furnished D and trimming. The sample table lists under 200,000 clones, roughly four fifths of them with a count of one. 3% to 3.5% of the sample goes to the ten largest clones.

The cysteine opens and the phenylalanine closes a CDR3 of 15 amino acids. Left in the record is the CDR3 DNA by itself, 45 bases read in frame from the first base. According to the germline V gene (reference sequence), CDR1 reads PRHDT and CDR2 reads FYEKMQ. Here V drops 4 bases and J drops 1 base, and the junction holds 4 bases not matched to any gene. Sequenced material: PBMCs. The chain is encoded by TRBV13 joined to TRBJ2-7, and TRBD1 matches 10 of the central bases. The sequence was collected from a woman aged 40 to 50 in good health and CMV-seronegative. The CDR3 reads CASSWGQGISYEQYF. Read as DNA, the sequence is TGTGCCAGCAGCTGGGGACAGGGGATATCCTACGAGCAGTACTTC.